This TCR beta chain originates from a study of T cell repertoires in cytomegalovirus infection. Study information: Researchers turned to recently identified HLA-C-restricted CMV epitopes as well as well-studied HLA-B-restricted ones. Indications came from public TCR beta signatures; they pointed to CMV infection and to a matching HLA type.

Each CDR3 protein is one row after TCRdb ran MiXCR on the reads. The data contain fewer than 950,000 distinct CDR3 sequences, approximately 30% of them singletons. Overall study results and limits: Clonotypes of TCR beta that were HLA-C-restricted and CMV-specific dominated the ex vivo response.

This clonotype was seen repeatedly, ten times or more. What it binds is unknown. The specimen was cultured CD8+ T cells from PBMCs, collected from culture after CMV antigen stimulation. This sequence originates from a human donor in good health (CMV status not recorded). Some clones in this sample may be carry-over from other donors' samples.

DNA for the CDR3: TGTGCCAGCAGCCAAGGGGACACGAACACTGAAGCTTTCTTT. Protein product: CASSQGDTNTEAFF. The chain is built from TRBV7-6 and TRBJ1-1, with D possibly being TRBD1 (6 bases). The CDR3 is 14 amino acids. CDR1 is SGHVS and CDR2 is FNYEAQ in the germline V gene. Trimming pared 5 bases from V and 1 base from J, leaving 11 bases between.